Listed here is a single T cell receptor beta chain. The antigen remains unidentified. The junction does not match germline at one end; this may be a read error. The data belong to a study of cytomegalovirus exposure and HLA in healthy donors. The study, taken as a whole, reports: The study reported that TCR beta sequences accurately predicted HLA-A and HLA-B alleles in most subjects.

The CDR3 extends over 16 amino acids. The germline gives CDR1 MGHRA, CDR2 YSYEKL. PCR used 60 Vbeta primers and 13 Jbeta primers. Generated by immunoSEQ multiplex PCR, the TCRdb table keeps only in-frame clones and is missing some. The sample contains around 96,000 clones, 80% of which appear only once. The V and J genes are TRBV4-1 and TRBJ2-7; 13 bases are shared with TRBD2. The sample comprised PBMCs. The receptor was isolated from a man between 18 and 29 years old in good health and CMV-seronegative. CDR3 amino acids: CASSQPTQGLAGPRNF. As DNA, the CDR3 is TGCGCCAGCAGCCAACCTACCCAGGGACTAGCGGGACCTCGGAACTTC.